Each of the 18 T cell receptor beta chains below was sequenced from the same sample in a study of Graves' ophthalmopathy and Graves' hyperthyroidism. RNA served as the template for amplifying TCR beta CDR3 regions. HTBI-primed first-round RT-PCR preceded second-round multiplex PCR. TCRdb ran MiXCR on the multiplex PCR reads and lists one entry per CDR3 protein. The sample lists over a million distinct CDR3 sequences, 35% to 40% occurring once. Source material: peripheral blood or thyroid tissue (not recorded which). The origin of the receptors is an adult man with Graves' hyperthyroidism.

The chain uses TRBV29-1 and TRBJ1-1; 8 bases are shared with TRBD1. Germline-derived CDR1 and CDR2 are SQVTM and ANQGSEA. The CDR3 length is 12 residues. With V trimmed by 5 bases and J by 6 bases, 5 bases remained unmatched. DNA for the CDR3: TGCAGCGTTACAGACAGGGGCCCTGAAGCTTTCTTT. Its protein product is CSVTDRGPEAFF.

The table lists this clonotype with many counts. This rearrangement joins TRBV5-4 to TRBJ2-7; D gene uncertain. CDR3 length equals 14 residues. The V gene's germline CDR1 is SGHNT and CDR2 YYREEE (reference sequence). V dropped 6 bases and J dropped 2 bases, with 15 bases sitting between them. This chain's CDR3 is CASTIWSEAYEQYF. The CDR3 nucleotides read TGTGCCAGCACCATCTGGTCCGAAGCCTACGAGCAGTACTTC.

This clonotype occurred many times. The chain has TRBV12-3 or TRBV12-4 and TRBJ1-3; D unclear. The CDR3 has 12 amino acids. DNA of the CDR3: TGTGGCCTGGGAAACCCTGGAAACACCATATATTTT. This codes for CGLGNPGNTIYF.

This clonotype was recorded at least ten times. The chain employs TRBV7-9 and TRBJ2-7; D is tentatively TRBD1 or TRBD2 (5 bases each). This CDR3 spans 14 amino acids. Germline V gene sequence: CDR1 SEHNR, CDR2 FQNEAQ (reference sequence). V lost 3 bases and J lost 2, with 11 bases in between. DNA for the CDR3: TGTGCCAGCAGCTTTGAGGGGCGGACCTACGAGCAGTACTTC. As protein: CASSFEGRTYEQYF. The variable domain in full, completed from reference TRBV7-9 and TRBJ2-7, reads DTGVSQNPRHKITKRGQNVTFRCDPISEHNRLYWYRQTLGQGPEFLTYFQNEAQLEKSRLLSDRFSAERPKGSFSTLEIQRTEQGDSAMYLCASSFEGRTYEQYFGPGTRLTVT.

The chain carries TRBV5-5 and TRBJ1-2; 7 bases map to TRBD1. Trimming at V came to 1 base and at J to 4 bases, leaving 4 bases not matched to a gene. This CDR3 comprises 14 residues. Germline loops: CDR1 SGHKS, CDR2 YYEKEE (reference sequence). The CDR3 DNA reads TGTGCCAGCAGCTTGTACAGGGGCACCTATGGCTACACCTTC. This encodes CASSLYRGTYGYTF.

This clonotype was observed many times. The genes are TRBV24-1 and TRBJ2-2; possibly TRBD2 for D (6 bases). Germline lookup yields CDR1 KGHDR and CDR2 SFDVKD. Trimming left V 5 bases short and J 2 bases short, with 11 bases between. This CDR3 has 15 residues. CDR3 amino acids: CATSAGELNTGELFF. The CDR3 nucleotides read TGTGCCACCAGTGCGGGGGAGCTAAACACCGGGGAGCTGTTTTTT.

This clonotype was seen ten or more times. V is TRBV29-1 and J is TRBJ1-1; D unresolved. The V gene lost 5 bases and the J gene lost 0 bases, with 7 bases spanning the gap. The CDR3 runs 12 residues. Germline assignment: CDR1 SQVTM and CDR2 ANQGSEA. The CDR3 DNA follows: TGCAGCGTTTCCCCCATGAACACTGAAGCTTTCTTT. Protein product: CSVSPMNTEAFF. Variable domain in full (rest from reference TRBV29-1 and TRBJ1-1): SAVISQKPSRDICQRGTSLTIQCQVDSQVTMMFWYRQQPGQSLTLIATANQGSEATYESGFVIDKFPISRPNLTFSTLTVSNMSPEDSSIYLCSVSPMNTEAFFGQGTRLTVV.

The CDR3 reads CASSSGADGTYGYTF. The CDR3, as DNA: TGCGCCAGCAGTTCAGGGGCAGACGGAACCTATGGCTACACCTTC. This chain connects TRBV5-1 to TRBJ1-2, with a weak D call TRBD1 (6 bases). Trimming shortened V by 5 bases and J by 4 bases, and 18 bases separated the two germline ends. The CDR3 totals 15 residues. The germline V gene encodes CDR1 SGHRS and CDR2 YFSETQ.

The genes are TRBV20-1 and TRBJ2-7; 8 nucleotides match TRBD1. CDR3 size: 12 residues. With 6 bases clipped from V and 3 bases from J, the junction kept 4 bases outside the gene matches. Germline lookup yields CDR1 DFQATT and CDR2 SNEGSKA (reference sequence). This CDR3 reads CSASDRDYEQYF. As DNA, the CDR3 is TGCAGTGCCTCGGACAGGGACTACGAGCAGTACTTC.

This clonotype was recorded once. The chain joins TRBV13 to TRBJ2-2; tentatively, D is TRBD1 or TRBD2 (6 bases each). The CDR3 is 17 residues long. Trimming shortened V by 4 bases and J by 4 bases, and 19 bases separated the two germline ends. Germline lookup yields CDR1 PRHDT and CDR2 FYEKMQ (reference sequence). The CDR3 DNA sequence: TGTGCCAGCAGCTCCCACTTGGCGGGGACATCCACCGGGGAGCTGTTTTTT. Its translation: CASSSHLAGTSTGELFF.

Ten or more counts support this clonotype. V gene TRBV10-3 combines with J gene TRBJ1-5; D is possibly TRBD1 (5 bases). The V and J ends lost 11 bases and 7 bases respectively, with 18 bases between them. The germline V gene has CDR1 ENHRY and CDR2 SYGVKD. The CDR3 is made up of 13 amino acids. CDR3 loop: CAAWGGDGQPQHF. The CDR3 DNA reads TGTGCCGCGTGGGGGGGGGACGGGCAGCCCCAGCATTTT.

This clonotype has only a few counts. The J gene is TRBJ2-2, the V gene TRBV4-3, with D unresolved. The CDR3 has 14 residues. Trimming took off 3 bases at V and 1 base at J, with 6 bases between the two ends. The germline V gene has CDR1 LGHNA and CDR2 YSLEER. The CDR3 DNA is TGCGCCAGCAGCCATACCAAGAACACCGGGGAGCTGTTTTTT. It specifies CASSHTKNTGELFF.

This clonotype was seen at least ten times. J is TRBJ2-5 and V is TRBV29-1; 12 positions agree with TRBD1. In germline, CDR1 is SQVTM, CDR2 ANQGSEA. Germline trimming cut 5 bases from V and 5 bases from J; bases unmatched to any gene: 6. This CDR3 region has 14 residues. CDR3 residues: CSVRDRGLYETQYF. DNA for the CDR3: TGCAGCGTTCGGGACAGGGGGCTTTATGAGACCCAGTACTTC.

There are a few counts of this clonotype. The gene calls are TRBV4-3 and TRBJ1-1; D gene uncertain. The length of the CDR3 is 15 residues. V shed 2 bases and J shed 3 bases, with 13 bases lying between them. CDR1 is LGHNA, CDR2 YSLEER, per germline. CDR3 nucleotides: TGCGCCAGCAGCCAAACTTCCAACCGAGACACTGAAGCTTTCTTT. Protein product: CASSQTSNRDTEAFF.

The rearrangement links TRBV12-3 or TRBV12-4 to TRBJ2-5, with unresolved D. CDR3 length: 14 amino acids. The germline V and J ends were trimmed by 5 bases and 2 bases, with 12 bases remaining between them. CDR3 nucleotides: TGTGCCAGCAGTCACCCACCCGAGCAAGAGACCCAGTACTTC. It codes for CASSHPPEQETQYF.

As concerns this clonotype: A much bigger clone sits one base away, suggesting this may be a read error. This chain uses TRBV5-4 with TRBJ1-2, with D possibly being TRBD1 (5 bases). This CDR3 is built from 13 residues. Per germline, CDR1 SGHNT and CDR2 YYREEE (reference sequence). The CDR3 protein is CASSQGTVDGYTF. CDR3 sequence (DNA): TGCGCCAGCAGCCAAGGGACGGTCGATGGCTACACCTTC.

This clonotype appeared many times. The chain is built from TRBV7-9 and TRBJ2-7; 10 nucleotides line up with TRBD1. Trimming took 4 bases from V and 5 from J; bases not matched to a gene: 5. Germline lookup yields CDR1 SEHNR and CDR2 FQNEAQ (reference sequence). This CDR3 is built from 14 residues. CDR3: CASSSRDRGHEQYF. The DNA for the CDR3 is TGTGCCAGCAGCTCCCGGGACAGGGGCCACGAGCAGTACTTC.

This clonotype has a handful of counts. This sequence joins TRBV4-3 and TRBJ2-5; the D call may be TRBD1 or TRBD2 (5 bases each). With 1 base removed from V and 5 bases from J, the gap between germline ends came to 14 bases. The germline CDR1 and CDR2 sequences are LGHNA and YSLEER. The CDR3 sequence is 15 residues long. The CDR3: CASSQALRGGETQYF. CDR3 coding DNA: TGCGCCAGCAGCCAAGCGTTGAGGGGCGGGGAGACCCAGTACTTC.